This TCR beta chain was captured by sequencing in a study of blood T cell repertoires in COVID-19. At the level of the study: From the United States, Italy and Spain came samples of acute and convalescent COVID-19. From T cells, B-cell-depleted T cells, or PBMCs came the material, which was cDNA or gDNA.

Original methodology: Amplification with reference gene primers provided the estimates of nucleated cell counts. Here immunoSEQ multiplex PCR was the method, and the copy in TCRdb shows in-frame clones only, minus some. V and J calls and clone size are given by that table; D and trimming were obtained from the DNA. The table records a few hundred thousand clones, about nine tenths of them present only once. The V and J ends lost 3 bases and 4 bases, in that order; junction bases with no gene match: 6. Germline CDR1 MGHRA, CDR2 YSYEKL. This CDR3 contains 15 residues. The rearrangement joins TRBV4-1 to TRBJ1-2; 9 bases are a match to TRBD1. Source material: peripheral blood. The sequence was obtained from a man aged 18 to 29 with active or convalescent COVID-19. CDR3 sequence: CASSHGTGIGYGYTF. The CDR3 DNA sequence: TGCGCCAGCAGCCACGGGACAGGGATCGGCTATGGCTACACCTTC.